Below are 2 T cell receptor beta chains sequenced from a single sample in a study of T cell changes during pregnancy in multiple sclerosis (dated by TCRdb to between 2019 and 2020). To prepare the library, the immunoSEQ multiplex PCR assay was applied. What TCRdb holds here is the immuneACCESS table cut down to in-frame rearrangements. Part of the clones is not present; checked against another copy, under half of the missing clones reflect an unresolved V gene, and the others are unexplained. The sample has 75,000 to 100,000 clones on record, just over 90% of them singletons. The ten largest clones take up approximately 0.76% of the sample. The source material was peripheral blood, sampled in the second trimester of pregnancy. The receptors originated from a female donor in good health, enrolled as a control in a pregnancy study.

J is TRBJ1-2 and V is TRBV5-3, with D possibly TRBD1 on 5 matching bases. TRBV5-3 is given ORF status, its function remaining uncertain. This CDR3 contains 18 residues. Trimming shortened V by 5 bases and J by 4 bases, and 27 bases separated the two germline ends. CDR3 in DNA: TGTGCCAGAAGGTGGGAGGGCAGGGTAAGGAATTTTCGCTATGGCTACACCTTC. It specifies CARRWEGRVRNFRYGYTF.

The V and J genes are TRBV28 and TRBJ2-7; 7 bases are shared with TRBD2. This CDR3 has 20 residues. From germline, CDR1 is MDHEN and CDR2 SYDVKM. V trimming: 5 bases; J trimming: 2 bases; junction bases outside the gene matches: 24. The CDR3 DNA sequence: TGTGCCAGCAGTCCCTTTTCCCTCGGATTGGGGCGGGGACTAACCTACGAGCAGTACTTC. Protein product: CASSPFSLGLGRGLTYEQYF.